This TCR beta chain was retrieved from a study of graft-versus-host responses after intestinal transplantation. Comment on this clone: Its specificity is not known.

TCRdb's table, derived via immunoSEQ multiplex PCR, lists solely in-frame clones and lacks some. Among over 70,000 clones, roughly 87% were seen once, and the ten largest hold roughly 17%. Germline values: CDR1 SGDLS, CDR2 YYNGEE. This CDR3 spans 12 amino acids. The ends were cut back, 0 bases at V and 5 bases at J, with 4 bases in the middle. The chain carries TRBV9 and TRBJ2-3; D is unresolved. The sample here was unstimulated CD8+ T cells sorted from spleen or lymph node cells, taken before intestinal transplant. The clonotype originates from a human donor who received an intestinal transplant. This chain's CDR3 is CASSVVGDTQYF. The CDR3 coding sequence is TGTGCCAGCAGCGTAGTAGGAGATACGCAGTATTTT.